These 15 T cell receptor beta chains share one sample of origin, sequenced in a study of T cells in Graves' hyperthyroidism and ophthalmopathy. It was RNA transcripts that yielded the amplified TCR beta CDR3 regions. Researchers ran a first-round RT-PCR on the TCR CDR3 using the HTBI primer set. One entry per CDR3 protein, called by TCRdb with MiXCR from the multiplex PCR reads. Of 490,000 or so distinct CDR3 sequences listed, roughly 23% were seen once; the top ten hold less than 65%. Sequencing was done on a sample of blood. These receptors all stem from a woman in her 70s with Graves' ophthalmopathy.

The chain uses TRBV6-1 and TRBJ2-5; 13 nucleotides agree with TRBD2. Germline loops: CDR1 MNHNS, CDR2 SASEGT. This CDR3 region has 16 residues. The V segment lost 6 bases and the J segment 5 bases; nucleotides outside the gene matches: 9. In nucleotides, the CDR3 is TGTGCCAGCAGGCCCCCGACTAGCGGGAGGAAGGAGACCCAGTACTTC. Encoded protein: CASRPPTSGRKETQYF.

The CDR3 DNA reads as TGTGCCAGCTCATTCGGGACCCTTATGGAAAAACTGTTTTTT. Residues: CASSFGTLMEKLFF. This chain joins TRBV18 and TRBJ1-4, with a weak D call TRBD1 (5 bases). Germline loops: CDR1 KGHSH, CDR2 LQKENI. The V end was cut by 5 bases, the J end by 8 bases, with 15 bases between. The CDR3 consists of 14 residues.

CDR3 sequence reads: CASSPLGGEAIGYTF. DNA of the CDR3: TGTGCCAGCAGCCCGTTGGGTGGTGAGGCTATCGGCTACACCTTC. The gene calls are TRBV5-6 and TRBJ1-2, with D unresolved. The CDR3 contains 15 residues. V was clipped by 4 bases and J by 8 bases, with 21 bases between them. CDR1 and CDR2 (germline): SGHDT, YYEEEE.

For the CDR3, the DNA is TGTGCCAGCAGCTTAGCGGACGGTAATTCACCCCTCCACTTT. This codes for CASSLADGNSPLHF. This chain joins TRBV5-6 and TRBJ1-6; D is unclear. From germline, CDR1 is SGHDT and CDR2 YYEEEE. The length of the CDR3 is 14 residues. V lost 2 bases and J 6 bases, leaving 9 bases between the germline ends.

V gene TRBV10-3 combines with J gene TRBJ1-6, with D unresolved. This CDR3 is 12 amino acids long. The V gene's germline CDR1 is ENHRY and CDR2 SYGVKD. With 2 bases removed from V and 7 bases from J, the gap between germline ends came to 3 bases. The chain's CDR3 is CAISEGNSPLHF. CDR3 coding DNA: TGTGCCATCAGTGAGGGAAATTCACCCCTCCACTTT.

V gene TRBV5-1 combines with J gene TRBJ2-1; weak D call: TRBD1 (6 bases). Deletions cut 3 bases from V and 8 bases from J, with 15 bases between. CDR3 length: 14 residues. Germline V gene data show CDR1 as SGHRS and CDR2 as YFSETQ. CDR3 protein: CASSYGQTFDEQFF. The CDR3 region has the DNA TGCGCCAGCAGCTACGGACAGACGTTCGATGAGCAGTTCTTC. Full variable domain (outside the CDR3, taken from reference TRBV5-1 and TRBJ2-1): KAGVTQTPRYLIKTRGQQVTLSCSPISGHRSVSWYQQTPGQGLQFLFEYFSETQRNKGNFPGRFSGRQFSNSRSEMNVSTLELGDSALYLCASSYGQTFDEQFFGPGTRLTVL.

A note on this clonotype: A much bigger clone sits one base away, suggesting this may be a read error. The chain employs TRBV12-3 or TRBV12-4 and TRBJ1-5; D is ambiguous. This CDR3 region has 13 residues. In DNA, the CDR3 is TGTGCCAGCAGTCTCTCCGGGGATCAGCCCCAGCGTTTT. Amino acids: CASSLSGDQPQRF.

This clonotype has a count of ten or more. V usage is TRBV28 and J usage is TRBJ2-7; D is possibly TRBD2 (7 bases). Germline V gives CDR1 MDHEN, CDR2 SYDVKM. The CDR3 extends over 16 amino acids. V lost 6 bases and J 4 bases, leaving 22 bases between the germline ends. Here the CDR3 reads CASSLGGGSLPYEQYF. The CDR3 DNA sequence: TGTGCCAGCAGCCTGGGGGGCGGGAGTTTACCGTACGAGCAGTACTTC.

This clonotype was counted at least ten times. This rearrangement joins TRBV3-1 to TRBJ1-1; D remains ambiguous. Per the germline V gene, CDR1 is LGHDT and CDR2 is YNNKEL (reference sequence). V lost 1 base and J 6 bases, leaving 6 bases between the germline ends. The CDR3 loop spans 12 amino acids. Here the CDR3 DNA reads TGTGCCAGCAGCCAAGTGGAGGCTGAAGCTTTCTTT. It specifies CASSQVEAEAFF.

This clonotype was detected only a few times. V is TRBV30 and J is TRBJ1-3; no reliable D call. The CDR3 covers 13 residues. The V end lost 3 bases, the J end lost 0 bases, and 6 bases lay between the germline ends. Germline V gives CDR1 GTSNPN, CDR2 SVGIG (reference sequence). For the CDR3, the DNA is TGTGCCTGGAGCGCGGGCTCTGGAAACACCATATATTTT. It yields the protein CAWSAGSGNTIYF.

This clonotype has just a few counts. This rearrangement joins TRBV7-3 to TRBJ2-2; D is unresolved. Germline V CDR1 and CDR2: SGHTA, FQGTGA. The CDR3 runs 15 residues. The V and J ends lost 2 bases and 6 bases respectively, with 13 bases between them. CDR3 residues: CASSLQSGNPGELFF. As DNA, the CDR3 is TGTGCCAGCAGCTTACAATCCGGTAACCCCGGGGAGCTGTTTTTT. The full variable domain, its missing parts supplied by reference TRBV7-3 and TRBJ2-2, is GAGVSQTPSNKVTEKGKYVELRCDPISGHTALYWYRQSLGQGPEFLIYFQGTGAADDSGLPNDRFFAVRPEGSVSTLKIQRTERGDSAVYLCASSLQSGNPGELFFGEGSRLTVL.

This clonotype was found a few times. The rearrangement joins TRBV30 to TRBJ2-7, with D possibly TRBD1 on 6 matching bases. The V and J ends lost 0 bases and 4 bases respectively, with 10 bases between them. CDR1 is GTSNPN, CDR2 SVGIG, per germline (reference sequence). The CDR3 spans 13 residues. The CDR3 sequence is CAWSVGTPYEQYF. The CDR3 DNA reads TGTGCCTGGAGTGTAGGGACACCTTACGAGCAGTACTTC. Full variable domain (remainder filled in from reference TRBV30 and TRBJ2-7): SQTIHQWPATLVQPVGSPLSLECTVEGTSNPNLYWYRQAAGRGLQLLFYSVGIGQISSEVPQNLSASRPQDRQFILSSKKLLLSDSGFYLCAWSVGTPYEQYFGPGTRLTVT.

This clonotype was counted a few times. The genes are TRBV9 and TRBJ2-5; 14 bases match TRBD2. Per germline, CDR1 SGDLS and CDR2 YYNGEE. This CDR3 comprises 16 residues. V shed 0 bases, J shed 4 bases, and the junction held 2 bases outside the gene matches. The CDR3 protein is CASSVGTSGRIETQYF. CDR3 coding DNA: TGTGCCAGCAGCGTAGGGACTAGCGGGAGGATAGAGACCCAGTACTTC.

This clonotype came up a few times. This chain links TRBV29-1 with TRBJ1-1, with a tentative D call TRBD1 (6 bases). Looked up from germline, CDR1 is SQVTM and CDR2 is ANQGSEA. V lost 0 bases and J lost 11, with 22 bases in between. CDR3 length: 15 residues. The CDR3 reads CSVEDLGGNRDGAFF. CDR3 DNA sequence: TGCAGCGTTGAAGACCTTGGCGGGAACAGGGATGGGGCTTTCTTT.

Only a few counts were recorded for this clonotype. The chain has TRBV5-1 and TRBJ2-7; 13 positions match TRBD2. Trimming removed 2 bases from V and 6 bases from J; junction bases left unmatched: 5. Germline V gives CDR1 SGHRS, CDR2 YFSETQ. CDR3 size: 15 residues. This CDR3 is CASSFTSGGASEQYF. In DNA, the CDR3 is TGCGCCAGCAGCTTTACTAGCGGGGGGGCGTCCGAGCAGTACTTC.